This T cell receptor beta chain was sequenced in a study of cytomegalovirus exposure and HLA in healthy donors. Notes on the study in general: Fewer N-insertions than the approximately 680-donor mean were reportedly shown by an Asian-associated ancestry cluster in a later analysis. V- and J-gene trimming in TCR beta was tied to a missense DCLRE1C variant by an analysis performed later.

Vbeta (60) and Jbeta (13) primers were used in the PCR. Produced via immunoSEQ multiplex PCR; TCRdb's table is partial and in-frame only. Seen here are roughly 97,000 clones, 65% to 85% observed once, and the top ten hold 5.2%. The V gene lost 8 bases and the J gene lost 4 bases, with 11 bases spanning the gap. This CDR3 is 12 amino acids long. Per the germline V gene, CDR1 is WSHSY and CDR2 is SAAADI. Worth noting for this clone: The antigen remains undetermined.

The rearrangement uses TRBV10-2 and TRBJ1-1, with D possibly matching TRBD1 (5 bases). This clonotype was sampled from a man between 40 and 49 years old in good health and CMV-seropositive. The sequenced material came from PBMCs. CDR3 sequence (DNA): TGCGCCAGCTTACAGGTCGGCACTGAAGCTTTCTTT. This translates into CASLQVGTEAFF.